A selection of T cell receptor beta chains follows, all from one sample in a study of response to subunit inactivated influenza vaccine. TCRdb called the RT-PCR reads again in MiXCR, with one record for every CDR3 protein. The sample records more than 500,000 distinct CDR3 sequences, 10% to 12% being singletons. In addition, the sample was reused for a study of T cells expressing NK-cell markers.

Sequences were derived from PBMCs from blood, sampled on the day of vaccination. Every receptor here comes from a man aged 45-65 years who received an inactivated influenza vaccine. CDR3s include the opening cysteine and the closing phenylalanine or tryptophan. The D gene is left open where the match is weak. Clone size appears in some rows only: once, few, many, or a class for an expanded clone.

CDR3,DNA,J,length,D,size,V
CSARDRRQGHEQYF,TGCAGTGCTAGAGATCGTCGACAGGGCCACGAGCAGTACTTC,TRBJ2-7,14,TRBD1,few,TRBV20-1
CASSRTSGKDTQYF,TGTGCCAGCAGTCGGACTAGCGGGAAAGATACGCAGTATTTT,TRBJ2-3,14,TRBD2,few,TRBV7-9
CASSRGQDTGELFF,TGTGCCAGCAGCCGCGGGCAAGACACCGGGGAGCTGTTTTTT,TRBJ2-2,14,-,-,TRBV3-1
CSASERYNEQFF,TGCAGTGCTAGCGAGCGGTACAATGAGCAGTTCTTC,TRBJ2-1,12,-,few,TRBV20-1
CSVGRFNTEAFF,TGCAGCGTTGGCAGATTTAACACTGAAGCTTTCTTT,TRBJ1-1,12,-,many,TRBV29-1
CASSGGPTYEQYF,TGTGCCAGCAGCGGTGGGCCCACCTACGAGCAGTACTTC,TRBJ2-7,13,-,few,TRBV7-8
CASSRGSGSEKLFF,TGTGCCAGCAGCCGGGGCAGTGGGTCGGAAAAACTGTTTTTT,TRBJ1-4,14,-,few,TRBV7-9
CASSPTEITGELFF,TGTGCCAGCAGTCCCACAGAGATCACCGGGGAGCTGTTTTTT,TRBJ2-2,14,-,few,TRBV12-3/TRBV12-4
CASKSRGNTIYF,TGTGCCAGCAAGTCGAGGGGAAACACCATATATTTT,TRBJ1-3,12,-,-,TRBV28
CASSHGTWGQPQHF,TGTGCCAGCTCACACGGGACCTGGGGGCAGCCCCAGCATTTT,TRBJ1-5,14,-,few,TRBV18
CASSLTTGVKSYEQYF,TGTGCCAGCAGCTTAACGACAGGGGTGAAGTCCTACGAGCAGTACTTC,TRBJ2-7,16,TRBD1,-,TRBV7-9
CASSQGMEEKLFF,TGTGCCAGCAGTCAGGGTATGGAGGAAAAACTGTTTTTT,TRBJ1-4,13,-,-,TRBV28
CATRDTGRGVYGYTF,TGTGCCACTAGAGACACAGGGAGAGGGGTCTATGGCTACACCTTC,TRBJ1-2,15,-,-,TRBV15
CASRPIGSGNTIYF,TGTGCCAGCAGGCCTATCGGCTCTGGAAACACCATATATTTT,TRBJ1-3,14,-,-,TRBV7-6
CSVVIGRGSNLYEQYF,TGCAGCGTTGTAATTGGCAGGGGATCAAACCTCTACGAGCAGTACTTC,TRBJ2-7,16,-,many,TRBV29-1
CSARDRTGRTEAFF,TGCAGTGCTAGAGATCGGACAGGTCGGACTGAAGCTTTCTTT,TRBJ1-1,14,TRBD1,few,TRBV20-1
CASGLPGGNGYTF,TGTGCCAGCGGGCTCCCGGGGGGAAATGGCTACACCTTC,TRBJ1-2,13,-,few,TRBV7-8
CAISEGREGHNEQVF,TGTGCCATCAGTGAGGGGAGAGAGGGGCACAATGAGCAGGTCTTC,TRBJ2-1,15,-,-,TRBV10-3
CASSPALTDTQYF,TGTGCCAGCAGCCCCGCGTTAACAGATACGCAGTATTTT,TRBJ2-3,13,-,few,TRBV7-2
CSAMGAGGDNTEAFF,TGCAGCGCTATGGGGGCAGGGGGCGATAACACTGAAGCTTTCTTT,TRBJ1-1,15,TRBD1,-,TRBV20-1
CASSLMNFYEQYF,TGTGCCAGCAGTTTGATGAATTTCTACGAGCAGTACTTC,TRBJ2-7,13,-,-,TRBV12-3/TRBV12-4